This T cell receptor (beta chain) was sequenced during a study of T-cell reconstitution after alpha-beta-depleted transplantation in children. Researchers prepared the TCRbeta library using unique molecular identifiers, the study reports. TCRdb redid the calling of the PCR reads with MiXCR, one entry per CDR3 protein. The sample yields around 960,000 distinct CDR3 sequences, about 29% seen once. This clonotype was counted only a few times. What it binds is not known. Findings of the study overall: After transplant, at about two months, alpha-beta T cells were reportedly derived from several hundred expanded graft clones. Where some patients showed high TCRbeta diversity at day 60, it came from recipient T cells and thymic progenitors that had survived. One year post-transplant, T-cell counts and diversity were largely derived from T cells produced anew.

V was trimmed by 3 bases and J by 11 bases, leaving 17 bases between them. This CDR3 spans 14 amino acids. The input for sequencing was PBMCs, mostly from graft donor cells, taken 360 days after TCRalphabeta/CD19-depleted stem cell transplant. The V call is TRBV12-3 or TRBV12-4, the J call TRBJ2-4; D unresolved. The sequence was collected from a boy under two years old who had a stem cell transplant for SCID, so the T cells may come from the graft donor. In nucleotides, the CDR3 is TGTGCCAGCAGTTTCATTTTGGGCCAACAAGTTCAGTACTTC. It codes for CASSFILGQQVQYF.